Below, 10 T cell receptor beta chains from the same sample are listed, as sequenced in a study of T cells expressing NK-cell markers. TCRdb reprocessed the 5' RACE reads, with one entry per CDR3 protein and no DNA. The sample data list 500,000 to 700,000 distinct CDR3 sequences. The sequencing sample was made of blood T cells: a sorted CD56 or NKG2C T cell subset, CD4+ or CD8+ T cells, or bulk PBMC T cells (not recorded which). The receptors here all came from a man between 18 and 29 years old in good health.

This chain links TRBV5-6 with TRBJ2-3; with no DNA, the TCRdb D assignment of TRBD2 cannot be verified. The CDR3 spans 16 residues. Germline-derived CDR1 and CDR2 are SGHDT and YYEEEE. The CDR3 protein is CASSLAGLVATDTQYF.

V usage is TRBV4-3 and J usage is TRBJ2-3; the D gene TCRdb calls, TRBD1, cannot be checked with no DNA. The CDR3 is made up of 17 amino acids. The germline V gene has CDR1 LGHNA and CDR2 YSLEER. CDR3: CASSQGVGHRSTDTQYF.

The chain couples TRBV6-1 to TRBJ2-3; TCRdb indicates TRBD1, and absent DNA this call remains unverified. The CDR3 sequence is 16 residues long. Germline CDR1 is MNHNS and CDR2 is SASEGT. This chain's CDR3 is CASRERTGGALNTQYF.

J is TRBJ1-1 and V is TRBV29-1; the D call from TCRdb, TRBD1, cannot be confirmed without DNA. Per germline, CDR1 SQVTM and CDR2 ANQGSEA. This CDR3 comprises 13 residues. The CDR3 protein is CSVYRQGLTEAFF.

The V call is TRBV20-1, the J call TRBJ2-2. The CDR3 runs 11 residues. Germline assignment: CDR1 DFQATT and CDR2 SNEGSKA (reference sequence). This CDR3 is CSANLGGELFF.

The chain joins TRBV12-3 or TRBV12-4 to TRBJ2-3. The CDR3 has 15 residues. The CDR3 here is CASSISGNGADTQYF.

This sequence joins TRBV9 and TRBJ2-7; TCRdb picks TRBD2, but there is no DNA to check that call. The CDR3 consists of 15 residues. Germline lookup yields CDR1 SGDLS and CDR2 YYNGEE. The CDR3 loop reads CASSARLADSYEQYF.

The gene calls are TRBV20-1 and TRBJ1-5. This CDR3 comprises 16 residues. Per germline, CDR1 DFQATT and CDR2 SNEGSKA (reference sequence). This chain's CDR3 is CSATTGPPPYNQPQHF.

This CDR3 is CASSVGTSGFQETQYF. The V and J genes are TRBV11-2 and TRBJ2-5; the D call from TCRdb, TRBD2, cannot be confirmed without DNA. Per germline, CDR1 SGHAT and CDR2 FQNNGV. The CDR3 consists of 16 residues. Drawing the rest from reference TRBV11-2 and TRBJ2-5, the complete variable domain is EAGVAQSPRYKIIEKRQSVAFWCNPISGHATLYWYQQILGQGPKLLIQFQNNGVVDDSQLPKDRFSAERLKGVDSTLKIQPAKLEDSAVYLCASSVGTSGFQETQYFGPGTRLLVL.

V usage is TRBV7-2 and J usage is TRBJ1-2; there is no DNA to check the TCRdb D call of TRBD1. The CDR3 has 14 residues. Germline V lookup: CDR1 SGHTA, CDR2 FQGNSA. The CDR3 loop reads CASSKDRDSYGYTF. Looking up the rest from reference TRBV7-2 and TRBJ1-2 gives the full variable domain: GAGVSQSPSNKVTEKGKDVELRCDPISGHTALYWYRQSLGQGLEFLIYFQGNSAPDKSGLPSDRFSAERTGGSVSTLTIQRTQQEDSAVYLCASSKDRDSYGYTFGSGTRLTVV.